Sequencing of this T cell receptor beta chain was carried out in a study of CD8 T cells in ankylosing spondylitis (dated by TCRdb to the late 2010s). The study in broad terms: The study profiled T cell receptor beta repertoires in healthy donors and ankylosing spondylitis patients to find disease-linked TCR variants. The full study cohort comprised around 23 ankylosing spondylitis patients and roughly 110 healthy donors. Samples of peripheral blood were taken, and for ankylosing spondylitis patients, synovial fluid was collected as well.

This clonotype was seen a handful of times. The antigen it recognizes is unknown. No base quality values were provided; no much bigger clone lies one nucleotide off. Trimming accounts for 7 bases at V and 2 bases at J, while the number of junction bases matched to no gene is 10. There are 16 amino acids in the CDR3, from cysteine to phenylalanine inclusive. The DNA shown is the 48-base CDR3, in frame from base 1. Reads for this sample came from an Illumina HiSeq 2500. Quantitative 5'-RACE with molecular barcodes was the method used to prepare the TCR beta libraries. Under the source paper's analysis protocol: A new computational method, built on a probabilistic model of VDJ rearrangement, was used to identify disease-linked TCR variants. TCRdb reanalyzed the raw reads on its own, using fastp at Q25 for trimming and MiXCR for clone calling, and kept in-frame beta chains. Each CDR3 protein gets just one entry, which takes the most common genes and DNA from the rows behind it. TCRdb, not the original authors, processed these V and J calls. In all, the sample holds some 270,000 distinct CDR3 sequences, and about 20% of those were seen once. Jointly, the top ten make up around 32% of the sample.

Overall study outcomes, separate from this receptor: A TCR beta motif made up of several highly homologous amino acid variants appeared to be characteristic of blood from ankylosing spondylitis patients. According to the report, matched synovial fluid samples from ankylosing spondylitis patients were significantly enriched for the disease-linked clones. The disease-linked clones had a CD8+ phenotype and were found at relatively low frequencies in peripheral blood. Some motif variants had previously been reported in the synovial fluid and blood of reactive arthritis patients, which suggests shared mechanisms of disease initiation.

Sequenced material: blood, either unsorted or a sorted T cell fraction (not recorded which). The chain joins TRBV12-3 or TRBV12-4 to TRBJ2-5, and TRBD2 matches 10 of the central bases. The sequence was collected from a male donor with ankylosing spondylitis or in good health (not recorded which). The CDR3 loop reads CASTFTGLADQETQYF. The DNA is as follows: TGTGCCAGCACTTTTACCGGACTAGCGGATCAAGAGACCCAGTACTTC.